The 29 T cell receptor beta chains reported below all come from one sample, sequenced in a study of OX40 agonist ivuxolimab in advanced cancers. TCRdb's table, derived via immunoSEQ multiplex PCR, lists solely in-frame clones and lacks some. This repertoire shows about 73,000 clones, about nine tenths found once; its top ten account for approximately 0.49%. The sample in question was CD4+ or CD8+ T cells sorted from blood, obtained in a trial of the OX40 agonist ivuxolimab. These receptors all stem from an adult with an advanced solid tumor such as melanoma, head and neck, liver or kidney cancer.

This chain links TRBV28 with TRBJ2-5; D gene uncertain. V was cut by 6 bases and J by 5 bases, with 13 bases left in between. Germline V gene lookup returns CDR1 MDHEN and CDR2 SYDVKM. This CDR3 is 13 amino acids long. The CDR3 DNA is TGTGCCAGCAGCCCCGACGGATGGGAGACCCAGTACTTC. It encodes CASSPDGWETQYF.

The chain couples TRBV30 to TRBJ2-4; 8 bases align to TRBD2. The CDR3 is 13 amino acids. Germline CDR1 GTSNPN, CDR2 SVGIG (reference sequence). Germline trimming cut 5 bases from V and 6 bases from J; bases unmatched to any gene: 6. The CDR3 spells CAWGLAEGNIQYF. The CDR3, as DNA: TGTGCCTGGGGACTAGCCGAGGGAAACATTCAGTACTTC.

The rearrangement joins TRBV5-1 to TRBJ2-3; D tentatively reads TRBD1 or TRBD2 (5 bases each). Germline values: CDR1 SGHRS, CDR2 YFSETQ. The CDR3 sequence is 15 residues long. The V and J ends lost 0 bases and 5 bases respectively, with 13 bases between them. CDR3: CASSLAGDQVDTQYF. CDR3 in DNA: TGCGCCAGCAGCTTGGCTGGGGACCAGGTAGATACGCAGTATTTT.

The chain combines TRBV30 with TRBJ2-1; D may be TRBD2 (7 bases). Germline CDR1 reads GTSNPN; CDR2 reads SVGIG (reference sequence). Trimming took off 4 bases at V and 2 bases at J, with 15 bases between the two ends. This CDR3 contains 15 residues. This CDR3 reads CAWTRGAGAYNEQFF. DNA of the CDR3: TGTGCCTGGACAAGGGGGGCGGGGGCCTACAATGAGCAGTTCTTC.

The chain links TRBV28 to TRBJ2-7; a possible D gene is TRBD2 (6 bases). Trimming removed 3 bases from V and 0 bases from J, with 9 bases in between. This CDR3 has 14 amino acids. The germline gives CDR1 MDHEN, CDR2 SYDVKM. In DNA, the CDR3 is TGTGCCAGCAGTTTCGTGGGGGGCTCCTACGAGCAGTACTTC. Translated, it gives CASSFVGGSYEQYF.

CDR3: CASSRGTSGSETQYF. CDR3 sequence (DNA): TGCGCCAGCAGCCGAGGGACTAGCGGGAGTGAGACCCAGTACTTC. V and J are TRBV5-1 and TRBJ2-5; 14 bases map to TRBD2. There are 15 residues in the CDR3. The germline V gene encodes CDR1 SGHRS and CDR2 YFSETQ. The V and J ends lost 4 bases and 5 bases, in that order; junction bases with no gene match: 4.

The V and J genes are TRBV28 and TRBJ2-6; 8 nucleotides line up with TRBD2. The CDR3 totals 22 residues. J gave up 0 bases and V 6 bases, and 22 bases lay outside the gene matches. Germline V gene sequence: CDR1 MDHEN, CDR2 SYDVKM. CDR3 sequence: CASSRPGGGAILGLSGANVLTF. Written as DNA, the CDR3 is TGTGCCAGCAGCCGCCCCGGGGGGGGCGCGATCCTTGGCCTCTCTGGGGCCAACGTCCTGACTTTC.

CDR3 nucleotide sequence: TGTGCCAGCAGCTTAAGAAGGCGGGAGTCAAACTTGCAGTTCTTC. Protein product: CASSLRRRESNLQFF. The V gene is TRBV7-2, the J gene TRBJ2-1; 7 bases align to TRBD2. With 2 bases clipped from V and 12 bases from J, the junction kept 13 bases outside the gene matches. Germline V gene data show CDR1 as SGHTA and CDR2 as FQGNSA. The CDR3 sequence is 15 residues long.

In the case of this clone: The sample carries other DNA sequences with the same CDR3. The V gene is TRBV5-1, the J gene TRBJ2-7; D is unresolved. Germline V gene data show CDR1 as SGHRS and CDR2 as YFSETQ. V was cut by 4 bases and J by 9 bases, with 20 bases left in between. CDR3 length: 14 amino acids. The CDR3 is CASSQPTSGSAQYF. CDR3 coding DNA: TGCGCCAGCAGCCAACCAACCTCAGGCTCCGCGCAGTACTTC.

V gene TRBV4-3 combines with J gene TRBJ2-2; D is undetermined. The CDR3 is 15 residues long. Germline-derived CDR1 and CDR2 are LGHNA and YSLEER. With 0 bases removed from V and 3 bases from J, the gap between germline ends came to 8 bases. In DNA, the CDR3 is TGCGCCAGCAGCCAAGATACCGCGGACACCGGGGAGCTGTTTTTT. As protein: CASSQDTADTGELFF.

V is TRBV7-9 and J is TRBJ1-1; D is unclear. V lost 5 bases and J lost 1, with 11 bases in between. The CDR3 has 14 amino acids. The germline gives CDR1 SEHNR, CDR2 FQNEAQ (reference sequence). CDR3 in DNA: TGTGCCAGCAGCCCATGGACGGGGAACACTGAAGCTTTCTTT. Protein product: CASSPWTGNTEAFF.

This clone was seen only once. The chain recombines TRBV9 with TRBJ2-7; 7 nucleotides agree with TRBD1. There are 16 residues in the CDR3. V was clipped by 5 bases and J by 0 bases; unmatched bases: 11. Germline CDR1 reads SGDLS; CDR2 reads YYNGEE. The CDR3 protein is CASSPNGDSLSYEQYF. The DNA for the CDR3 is TGTGCCAGCAGTCCTAACGGGGACAGCCTCTCCTACGAGCAGTACTTC.

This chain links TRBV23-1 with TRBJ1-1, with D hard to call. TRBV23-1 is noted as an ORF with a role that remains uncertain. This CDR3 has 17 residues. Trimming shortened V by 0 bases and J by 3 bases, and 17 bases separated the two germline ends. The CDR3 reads CASSQSGSNPRDTEAFF. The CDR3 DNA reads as TGCGCCAGCAGTCAATCGGGCAGCAACCCGAGGGACACTGAAGCTTTCTTT.

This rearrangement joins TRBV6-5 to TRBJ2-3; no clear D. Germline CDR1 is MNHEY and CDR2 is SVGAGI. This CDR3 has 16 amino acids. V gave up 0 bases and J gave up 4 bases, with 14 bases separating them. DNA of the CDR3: TGTGCCAGCAGTTACTCCTCGCTAGTTTGGGCAGATACGCAGTATTTT. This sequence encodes CASSYSSLVWADTQYF.

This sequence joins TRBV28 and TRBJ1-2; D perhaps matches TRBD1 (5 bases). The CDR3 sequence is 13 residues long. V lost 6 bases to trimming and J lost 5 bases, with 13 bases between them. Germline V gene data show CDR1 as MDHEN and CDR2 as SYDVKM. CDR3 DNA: TGTGCCAGCAGGGGGGGTTCAGGGTATGGCTACACCTTC. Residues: CASRGGSGYGYTF.

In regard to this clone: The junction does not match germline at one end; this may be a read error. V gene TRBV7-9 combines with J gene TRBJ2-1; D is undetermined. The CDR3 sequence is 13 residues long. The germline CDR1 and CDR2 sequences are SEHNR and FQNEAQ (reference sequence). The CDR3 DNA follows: TGTGCCAGCAGGTTAGGTGAGAACAATGAGCAGTTCTTC. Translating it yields CASRLGENNEQFF.

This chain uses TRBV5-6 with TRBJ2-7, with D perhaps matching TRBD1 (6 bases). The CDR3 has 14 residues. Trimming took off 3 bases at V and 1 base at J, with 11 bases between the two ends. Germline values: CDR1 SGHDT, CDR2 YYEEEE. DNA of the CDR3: TGTGCCAGCAGCTACCGGACAGTATCCTACGAGCAGTACTTC. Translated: CASSYRTVSYEQYF.

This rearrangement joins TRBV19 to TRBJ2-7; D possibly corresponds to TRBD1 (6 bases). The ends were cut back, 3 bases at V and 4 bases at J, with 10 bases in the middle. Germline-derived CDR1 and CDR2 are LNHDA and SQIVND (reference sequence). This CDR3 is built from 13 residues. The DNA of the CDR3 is TGTGCCAGTAGTATCCCGGACAGATACGAGCAGTACTTC. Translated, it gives CASSIPDRYEQYF. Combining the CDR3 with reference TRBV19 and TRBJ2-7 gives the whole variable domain DGGITQSPKYLFRKEGQNVTLSCEQNLNHDAMYWYRQDPGQGLRLIYYSQIVNDFQKGDIAEGYSVSREKKESFPLTVTSAQKNPTAFYLCASSIPDRYEQYFGPGTRLTVT.

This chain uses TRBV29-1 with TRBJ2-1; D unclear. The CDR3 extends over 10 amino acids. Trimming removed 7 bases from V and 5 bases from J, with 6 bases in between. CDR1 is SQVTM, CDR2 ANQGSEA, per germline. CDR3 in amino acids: CSALHNEQFF. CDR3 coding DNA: TGCAGCGCACTTCACAATGAGCAGTTCTTC.

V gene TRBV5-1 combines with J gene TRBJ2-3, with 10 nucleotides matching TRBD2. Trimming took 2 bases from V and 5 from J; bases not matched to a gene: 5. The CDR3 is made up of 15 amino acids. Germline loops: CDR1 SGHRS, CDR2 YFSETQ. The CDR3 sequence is CASSLSGRGIDTQYF. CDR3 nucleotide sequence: TGCGCCAGCAGCTTAAGCGGGAGGGGTATAGATACGCAGTATTTT.

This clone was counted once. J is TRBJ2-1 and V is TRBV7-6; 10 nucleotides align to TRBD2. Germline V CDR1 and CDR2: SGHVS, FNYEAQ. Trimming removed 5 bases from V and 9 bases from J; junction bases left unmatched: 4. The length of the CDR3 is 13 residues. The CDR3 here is CASSPSSGSEQFF. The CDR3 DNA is TGTGCCAGCAGCCCGTCTAGCGGGAGTGAGCAGTTCTTC.

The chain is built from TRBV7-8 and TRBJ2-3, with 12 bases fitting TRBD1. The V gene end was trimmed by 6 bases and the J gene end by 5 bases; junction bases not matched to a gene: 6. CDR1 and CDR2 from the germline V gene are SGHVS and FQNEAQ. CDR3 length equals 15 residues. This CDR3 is CASRGTGGAGDTQYF. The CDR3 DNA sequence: TGTGCCAGCAGGGGGACAGGGGGCGCTGGAGATACGCAGTATTTT.

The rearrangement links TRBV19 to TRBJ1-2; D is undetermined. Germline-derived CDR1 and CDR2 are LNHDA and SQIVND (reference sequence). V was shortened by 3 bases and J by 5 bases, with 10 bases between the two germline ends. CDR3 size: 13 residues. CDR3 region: CASSITLRYGYTF. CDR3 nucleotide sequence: TGTGCCAGTAGTATTACCCTCCGTTATGGCTACACCTTC. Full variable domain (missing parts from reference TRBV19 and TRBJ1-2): DGGITQSPKYLFRKEGQNVTLSCEQNLNHDAMYWYRQDPGQGLRLIYYSQIVNDFQKGDIAEGYSVSREKKESFPLTVTSAQKNPTAFYLCASSITLRYGYTFGSGTRLTVV.

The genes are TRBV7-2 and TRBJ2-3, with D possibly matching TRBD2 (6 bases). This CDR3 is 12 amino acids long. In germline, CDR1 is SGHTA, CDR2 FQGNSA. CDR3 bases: TGTCAGAGTAGCGGTTACACAGATACGCAGTATTTT. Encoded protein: CQSSGYTDTQYF.

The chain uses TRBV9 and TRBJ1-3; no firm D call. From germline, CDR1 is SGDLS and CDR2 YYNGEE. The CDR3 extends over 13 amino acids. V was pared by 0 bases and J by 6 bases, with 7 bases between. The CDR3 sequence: CASSVVPLNTIYF. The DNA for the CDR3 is TGTGCCAGCAGCGTAGTCCCCTTAAACACCATATATTTT.

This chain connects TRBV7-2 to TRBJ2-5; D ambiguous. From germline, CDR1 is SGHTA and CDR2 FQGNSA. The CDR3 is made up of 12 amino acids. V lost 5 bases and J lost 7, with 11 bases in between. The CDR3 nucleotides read TGTGCCAGCAGCACCTCGTTGCTGACCCAGTACTTC. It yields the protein CASSTSLLTQYF.

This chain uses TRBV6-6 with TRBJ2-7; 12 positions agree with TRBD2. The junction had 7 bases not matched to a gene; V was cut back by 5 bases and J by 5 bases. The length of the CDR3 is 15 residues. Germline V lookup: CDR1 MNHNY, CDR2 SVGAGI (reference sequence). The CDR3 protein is CASSPPTSGRNEQYF. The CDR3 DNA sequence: TGTGCCAGCAGTCCCCCGACTAGCGGGAGAAACGAGCAGTACTTC.

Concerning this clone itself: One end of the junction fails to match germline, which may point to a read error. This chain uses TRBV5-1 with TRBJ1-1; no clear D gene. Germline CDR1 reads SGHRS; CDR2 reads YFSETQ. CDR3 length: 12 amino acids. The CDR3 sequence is CASSLDDTEAFF. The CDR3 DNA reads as TGCGCCAGCAGTTTGGATGACACTGAAGCTTTCTTT.

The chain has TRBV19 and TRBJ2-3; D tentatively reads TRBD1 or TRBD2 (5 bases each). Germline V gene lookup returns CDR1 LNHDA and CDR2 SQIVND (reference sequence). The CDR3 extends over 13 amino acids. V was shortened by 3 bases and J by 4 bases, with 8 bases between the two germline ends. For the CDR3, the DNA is TGTGCCAGTAGTATCCAGGGAGCAGATACGCAGTATTTT. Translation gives CASSIQGADTQYF.